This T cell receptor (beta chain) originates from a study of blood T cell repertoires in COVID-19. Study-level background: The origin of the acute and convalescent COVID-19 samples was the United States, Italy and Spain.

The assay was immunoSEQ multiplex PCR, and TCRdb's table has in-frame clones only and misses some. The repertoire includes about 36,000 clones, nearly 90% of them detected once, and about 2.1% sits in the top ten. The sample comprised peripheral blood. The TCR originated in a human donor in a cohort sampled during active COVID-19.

For the CDR3, the DNA is TGTGCCAGCAGCCCCTCGACTAGCGGGGGGGATGCAGATACGCAGTATTTT. It translates to CASSPSTSGGDADTQYF. This sequence joins TRBV11-2 and TRBJ2-3, with 14 nucleotides matching TRBD2. In germline, CDR1 is SGHAT, CDR2 FQNNGV. The CDR3 sequence is 17 residues long. J was trimmed by 4 bases and V by 5 bases; bases with no gene match: 8. The full variable domain, with the rest looked up from reference TRBV11-2 and TRBJ2-3, is EAGVAQSPRYKIIEKRQSVAFWCNPISGHATLYWYQQILGQGPKLLIQFQNNGVVDDSQLPKDRFSAERLKGVDSTLKIQPAKLEDSAVYLCASSPSTSGGDADTQYFGPGTRLTVL.